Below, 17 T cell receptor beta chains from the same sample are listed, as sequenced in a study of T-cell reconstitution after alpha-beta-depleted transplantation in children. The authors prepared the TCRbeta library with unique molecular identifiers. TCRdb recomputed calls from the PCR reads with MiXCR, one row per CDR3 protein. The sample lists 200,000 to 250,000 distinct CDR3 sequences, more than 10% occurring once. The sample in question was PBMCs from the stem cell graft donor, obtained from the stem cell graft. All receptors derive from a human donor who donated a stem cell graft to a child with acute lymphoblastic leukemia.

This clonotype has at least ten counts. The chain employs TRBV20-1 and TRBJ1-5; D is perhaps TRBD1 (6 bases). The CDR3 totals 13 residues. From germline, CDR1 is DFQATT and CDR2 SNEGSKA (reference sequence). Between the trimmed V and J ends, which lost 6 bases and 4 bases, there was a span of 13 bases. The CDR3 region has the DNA TGCAGTGCCGTTGAACAGGGAAATCAGCCCCAGCATTTT. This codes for CSAVEQGNQPQHF.

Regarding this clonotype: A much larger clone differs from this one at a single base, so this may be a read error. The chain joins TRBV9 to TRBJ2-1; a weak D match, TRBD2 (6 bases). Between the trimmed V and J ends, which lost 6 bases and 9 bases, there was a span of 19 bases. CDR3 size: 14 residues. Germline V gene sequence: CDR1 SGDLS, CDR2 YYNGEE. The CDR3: CASNGQAGYGEQFF. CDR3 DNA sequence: TGTGCCAGCAACGGGCAAGCGGGTTATGGTGAGCAGTTCTTC.

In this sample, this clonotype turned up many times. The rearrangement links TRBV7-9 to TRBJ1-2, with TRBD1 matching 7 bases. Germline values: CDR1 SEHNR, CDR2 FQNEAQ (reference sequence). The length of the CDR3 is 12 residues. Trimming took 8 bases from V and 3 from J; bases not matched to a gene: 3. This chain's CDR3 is CASEGQHYGYTF. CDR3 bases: TGTGCCAGCGAGGGACAGCACTATGGCTACACCTTC.

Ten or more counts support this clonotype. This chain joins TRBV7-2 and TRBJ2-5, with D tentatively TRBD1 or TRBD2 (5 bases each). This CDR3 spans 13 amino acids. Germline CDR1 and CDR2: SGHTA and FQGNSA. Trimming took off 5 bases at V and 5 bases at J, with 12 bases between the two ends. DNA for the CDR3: TGTGCCAGCAGCACGGGGACCTGGGAGACCCAGTACTTC. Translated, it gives CASSTGTWETQYF. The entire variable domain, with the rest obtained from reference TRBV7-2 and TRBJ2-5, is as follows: GAGVSQSPSNKVTEKGKDVELRCDPISGHTALYWYRQSLGQGLEFLIYFQGNSAPDKSGLPSDRFSAERTGGSVSTLTIQRTQQEDSAVYLCASSTGTWETQYFGPGTRLLVL.

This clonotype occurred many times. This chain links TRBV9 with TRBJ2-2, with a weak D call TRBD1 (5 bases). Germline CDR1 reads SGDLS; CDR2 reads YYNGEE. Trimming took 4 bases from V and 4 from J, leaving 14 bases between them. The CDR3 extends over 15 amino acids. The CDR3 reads CASSSRVFGTGELFF. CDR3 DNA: TGTGCCAGCAGCTCCAGGGTATTCGGCACCGGGGAGCTGTTTTTT. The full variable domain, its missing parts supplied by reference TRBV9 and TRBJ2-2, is DSGVTQTPKHLITATGQRVTLRCSPRSGDLSVYWYQQSLDQGLQFLIQYYNGEERAKGNILERFSAQQFPDLHSELNLSSLELGDSALYFCASSSRVFGTGELFFGEGSRLTVL.

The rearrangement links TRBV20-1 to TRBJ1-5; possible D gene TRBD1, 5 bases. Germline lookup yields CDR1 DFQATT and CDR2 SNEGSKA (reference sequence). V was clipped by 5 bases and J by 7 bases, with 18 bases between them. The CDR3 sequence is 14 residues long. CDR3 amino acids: CSAPRGQGGQPQHF. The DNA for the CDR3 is TGCAGTGCTCCCCGTGGGCAGGGTGGACAGCCCCAGCATTTT.

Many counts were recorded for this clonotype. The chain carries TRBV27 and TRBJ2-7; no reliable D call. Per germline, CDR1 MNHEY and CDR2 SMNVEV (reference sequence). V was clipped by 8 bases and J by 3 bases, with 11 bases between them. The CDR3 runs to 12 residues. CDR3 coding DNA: TGTGCCAGCGGGATAATCGACTACGAGCAGTACTTC. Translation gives CASGIIDYEQYF.

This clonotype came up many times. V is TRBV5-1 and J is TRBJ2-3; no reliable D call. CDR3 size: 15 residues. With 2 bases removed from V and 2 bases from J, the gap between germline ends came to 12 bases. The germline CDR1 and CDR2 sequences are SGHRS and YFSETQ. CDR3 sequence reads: CASSFGDGFTDTQYF. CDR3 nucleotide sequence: TGCGCCAGCAGCTTCGGTGACGGATTCACAGATACGCAGTATTTT.

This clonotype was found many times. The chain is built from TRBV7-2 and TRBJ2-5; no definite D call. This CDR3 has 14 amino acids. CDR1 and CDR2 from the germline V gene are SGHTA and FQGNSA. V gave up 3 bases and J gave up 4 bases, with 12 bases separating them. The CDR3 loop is CASSFRRSTETQYF. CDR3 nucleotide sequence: TGTGCCAGCAGCTTTCGCAGGTCAACAGAGACCCAGTACTTC.

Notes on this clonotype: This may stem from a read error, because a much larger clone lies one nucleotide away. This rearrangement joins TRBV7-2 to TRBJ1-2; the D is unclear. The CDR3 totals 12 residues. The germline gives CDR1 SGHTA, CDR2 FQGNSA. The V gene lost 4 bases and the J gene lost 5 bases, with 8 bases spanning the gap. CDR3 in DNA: TGTGCCAGCAGCTCTCAATCTTATGGCTACACCTTC. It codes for CASSSQSYGYTF.

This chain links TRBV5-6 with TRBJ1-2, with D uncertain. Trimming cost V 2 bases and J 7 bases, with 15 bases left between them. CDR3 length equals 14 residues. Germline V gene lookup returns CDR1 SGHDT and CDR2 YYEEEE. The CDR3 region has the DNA TGTGCCAGCAGCTTTAGGATAACCCAAATTGGCTACACCTTC. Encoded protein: CASSFRITQIGYTF.

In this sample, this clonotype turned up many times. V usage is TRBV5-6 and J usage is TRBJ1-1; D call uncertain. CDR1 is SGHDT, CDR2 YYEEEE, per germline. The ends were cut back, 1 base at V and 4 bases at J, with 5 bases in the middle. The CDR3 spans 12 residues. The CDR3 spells CASSLIRTEAFF. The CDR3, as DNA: TGTGCCAGCAGCTTGATACGCACTGAAGCTTTCTTT.

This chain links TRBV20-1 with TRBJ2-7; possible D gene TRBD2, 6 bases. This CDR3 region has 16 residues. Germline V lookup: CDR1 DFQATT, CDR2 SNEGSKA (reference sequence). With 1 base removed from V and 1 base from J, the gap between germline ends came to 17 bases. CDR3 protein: CSARVPLGGISYEQYF. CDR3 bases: TGCAGTGCTAGAGTTCCCCTCGGGGGAATATCCTACGAGCAGTACTTC.

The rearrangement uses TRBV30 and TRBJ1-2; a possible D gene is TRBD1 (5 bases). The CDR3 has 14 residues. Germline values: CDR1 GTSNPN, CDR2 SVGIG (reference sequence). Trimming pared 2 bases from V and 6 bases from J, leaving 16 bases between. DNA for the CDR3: TGTGCCTGGAGTTTCTACGACAGTAGAAATGGCTACACCTTC. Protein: CAWSFYDSRNGYTF.

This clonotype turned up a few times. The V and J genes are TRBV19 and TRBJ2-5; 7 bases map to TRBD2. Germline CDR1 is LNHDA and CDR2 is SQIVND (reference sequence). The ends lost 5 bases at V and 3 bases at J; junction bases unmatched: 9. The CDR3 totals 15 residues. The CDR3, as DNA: TGTGCCAGTAGTGGCAGCGGACTAGGGGAAGAGACCCAGTACTTC. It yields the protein CASSGSGLGEETQYF.

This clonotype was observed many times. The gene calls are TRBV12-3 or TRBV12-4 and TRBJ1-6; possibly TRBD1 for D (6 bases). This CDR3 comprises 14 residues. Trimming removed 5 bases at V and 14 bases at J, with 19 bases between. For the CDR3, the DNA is TGTGCCAGCAGTAACGACAGGCCTGGAGTAGCCCTCCACTTT. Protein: CASSNDRPGVALHF.

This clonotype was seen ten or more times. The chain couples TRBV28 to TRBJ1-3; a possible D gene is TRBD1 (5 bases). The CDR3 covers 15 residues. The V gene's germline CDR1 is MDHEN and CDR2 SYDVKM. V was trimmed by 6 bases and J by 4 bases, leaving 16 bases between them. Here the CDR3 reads CASSKSSRQGNTIYF. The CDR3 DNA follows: TGTGCCAGCAGCAAGTCGTCGAGACAGGGAAACACCATATATTTT.